These 27 T cell receptor beta chains share one sample of origin, sequenced in a study of T cells expressing NK-cell markers. Using the 5' RACE reads, TCRdb records one entry per CDR3 protein without DNA. This repertoire includes 550,000 or so distinct CDR3 sequences. Sample: blood T cells: a sorted CD56 or NKG2C T cell subset, CD4+ or CD8+ T cells, or bulk PBMC T cells (not recorded which). These receptors came from a man aged 18 to 35 in good health.

The J gene is TRBJ1-4, the V gene TRBV20-1; TCRdb's D call, TRBD1, is unchecked because there is no DNA. Germline values: CDR1 DFQATT, CDR2 SNEGSKA (reference sequence). CDR3 length: 15 amino acids. The CDR3 sequence is CSATGQGASHEKLFF.

The chain joins TRBV9 to TRBJ1-2; TCRdb names TRBD1, which stays unverified in the absence of DNA. This CDR3 is built from 13 residues. Per the germline V gene, CDR1 is SGDLS and CDR2 is YYNGEE. CDR3 sequence: CASSGTGSYGYTF.

CDR3 sequence: CASSQRSGQANEKLFF. V and J are TRBV4-3 and TRBJ1-4; the TCRdb call, TRBD1, lacks DNA for checking. CDR1 LGHNA and CDR2 YSLEER come from the germline V gene. The CDR3 consists of 16 residues.

CDR3: CSARDRLAGVSETQYF. The chain uses TRBV20-1 and TRBJ2-5; TCRdb's D gene call, TRBD2, goes unchecked for lack of DNA. The CDR3 spans 16 residues. Germline assignment: CDR1 DFQATT and CDR2 SNEGSKA (reference sequence).

This chain connects TRBV11-2 to TRBJ2-3; TCRdb gives TRBD2 as the D gene, but with no DNA this cannot be confirmed. The germline V gene has CDR1 SGHAT and CDR2 FQNNGV. The CDR3 has 15 amino acids. This chain's CDR3 is CAVAAQGLNTDTQYF.

The chain has TRBV10-3 and TRBJ1-6. CDR1 is ENHRY, CDR2 SYGVKD, per germline. CDR3 length: 15 residues. The CDR3 here is CAINGKEGNNSPLHF.

Here the CDR3 reads CSAGGQGAHEKLFF. The chain couples TRBV20-1 to TRBJ1-4; without DNA, the TCRdb call of TRBD1 cannot be checked. CDR3 length: 14 residues. CDR1 and CDR2 from the germline V gene are DFQATT and SNEGSKA (reference sequence).

This chain links TRBV29-1 with TRBJ2-3; no DNA is available, so the TRBD2 call from TCRdb remains unchecked. The germline gives CDR1 SQVTM, CDR2 ANQGSEA. This CDR3 comprises 16 residues. CDR3 in amino acids: CSTGLAGEGSTDTQYF.

The V gene is TRBV20-1, the J gene TRBJ1-4. The CDR3 covers 11 residues. Germline CDR1 reads DFQATT; CDR2 reads SNEGSKA (reference sequence). CDR3 protein: CSAYRGRKLFF.

This chain joins TRBV9 and TRBJ2-6. The CDR3 loop spans 16 amino acids. In germline, CDR1 is SGDLS, CDR2 YYNGEE. CDR3: CASSEWAHSGANVLTF.

The chain couples TRBV3-1 to TRBJ2-4; the D call of TRBD2 rests on TCRdb alone, since no DNA is present to check it. Germline values: CDR1 LGHDT, CDR2 YNNKEL (reference sequence). The CDR3 is 12 residues long. CDR3 sequence: CASRSAGRIQYF.

The chain employs TRBV15 and TRBJ1-1; the TCRdb call, TRBD1, lacks DNA for checking. The CDR3 loop spans 16 amino acids. Germline values: CDR1 LNHNV, CDR2 YYDKDF (reference sequence). Here the CDR3 reads CATSRGNRQGNTEAFF.

This chain uses TRBV20-1 with TRBJ2-5. This CDR3 spans 14 amino acids. Germline CDR1 is DFQATT and CDR2 is SNEGSKA (reference sequence). The CDR3 loop is CSARDLEDQETQYF.

The rearrangement links TRBV12-3 or TRBV12-4 to TRBJ1-6; the TCRdb D gene call, TRBD1, has no DNA to confirm it. This CDR3 spans 15 amino acids. CDR3 residues: CASSLARDRNSPLHF.

The chain has TRBV7-8 and TRBJ2-7. The CDR3 has 14 residues. CDR1 SGHVS and CDR2 FQNEAQ come from the germline V gene. The CDR3 loop is CASSLRGSFYEQYF.

The V call is TRBV5-4, the J call TRBJ2-7; TCRdb returns TRBD2, unconfirmable since there is no DNA. The CDR3 has 14 amino acids. Germline CDR1 SGHNT, CDR2 YYREEE (reference sequence). CDR3 region: CASSPSGLPYEQYF. Full variable domain (outside the CDR3, taken from reference TRBV5-4 and TRBJ2-7): ETGVTQSPTHLIKTRGQQVTLRCSSQSGHNTVSWYQQALGQGPQFIFQYYREEENGRGNFPPRFSGLQFPNYSSELNVNALELDDSALYLCASSPSGLPYEQYFGPGTRLTVT.

CDR3 protein: CASSMVSTDTQYF. The V call is TRBV6-2 or TRBV6-3, the J call TRBJ2-3. This CDR3 is 13 amino acids long. CDR1 and CDR2 from the germline V gene are MNHEY and SVGEGT.

V usage is TRBV5-5 and J usage is TRBJ1-2. Germline CDR1 is SGHKS and CDR2 is YYEKEE (reference sequence). The CDR3 is 15 amino acids. The CDR3 here is CASSRSQTFNYGYTF.

J is TRBJ2-1 and V is TRBV3-1; without DNA, the TCRdb call of TRBD2 cannot be checked. This CDR3 comprises 16 residues. CDR1 and CDR2 (germline): LGHDT, YNNKEL (reference sequence). Here the CDR3 reads CASSPLLAGAYNEQFF.

This chain joins TRBV5-1 and TRBJ2-1; TCRdb gives TRBD2 as the D gene, but with no DNA this cannot be confirmed. The CDR3 length is 15 residues. Germline V CDR1 and CDR2: SGHRS, YFSETQ. The CDR3 sequence is CASSLGGLAGVGQFF.

CDR3 loop: CASSLRAENEKLFF. The genes are TRBV12-3 or TRBV12-4 and TRBJ1-4. The CDR3 runs 14 residues.

The rearrangement uses TRBV20-1 and TRBJ2-4. This CDR3 has 11 residues. Germline V gene sequence: CDR1 DFQATT, CDR2 SNEGSKA (reference sequence). The CDR3 sequence: CSAVTNVGQYF.

The rearrangement joins TRBV4-3 to TRBJ2-7; checking the TCRdb D call of TRBD2 is not possible without DNA. The CDR3 extends over 16 amino acids. Germline-derived CDR1 and CDR2 are LGHNA and YSLEER. The chain's CDR3 is CASSQFTAGTTYEQYF.

The J gene is TRBJ2-7, the V gene TRBV28; with no DNA, the TCRdb D assignment of TRBD1 cannot be verified. CDR1 and CDR2 (germline): MDHEN, SYDVKM. The CDR3 length is 16 residues. CDR3 loop: CASSLFRSTEDYEQYF. The full variable domain, with the rest looked up from reference TRBV28 and TRBJ2-7, is DVKVTQSSRYLVKRTGEKVFLECVQDMDHENMFWYRQDPGLGLRLIYFSYDVKMKEKGDIPEGYSVSREKKERFSLILESASTNQTSMYLCASSLFRSTEDYEQYFGPGTRLTVT.

The V gene is TRBV3-1, the J gene TRBJ2-3; without DNA, the TCRdb call of TRBD1 cannot be checked. The germline V gene has CDR1 LGHDT and CDR2 YNNKEL (reference sequence). The CDR3 is 17 residues long. This CDR3 reads CASSQAGTVGGTDTQYF.

The rearrangement joins TRBV5-1 to TRBJ2-3; TCRdb indicates TRBD1, and absent DNA this call remains unverified. The CDR3 has 13 amino acids. Per germline, CDR1 SGHRS and CDR2 YFSETQ. CDR3 protein: CASSGGGPDTQYF.

The chain is built from TRBV5-1 and TRBJ2-1; checking the TCRdb D call of TRBD2 is not possible without DNA. CDR3 length equals 17 residues. Germline assignment: CDR1 SGHRS and CDR2 YFSETQ. CDR3: CASSLPPGLAGGDEQFF.